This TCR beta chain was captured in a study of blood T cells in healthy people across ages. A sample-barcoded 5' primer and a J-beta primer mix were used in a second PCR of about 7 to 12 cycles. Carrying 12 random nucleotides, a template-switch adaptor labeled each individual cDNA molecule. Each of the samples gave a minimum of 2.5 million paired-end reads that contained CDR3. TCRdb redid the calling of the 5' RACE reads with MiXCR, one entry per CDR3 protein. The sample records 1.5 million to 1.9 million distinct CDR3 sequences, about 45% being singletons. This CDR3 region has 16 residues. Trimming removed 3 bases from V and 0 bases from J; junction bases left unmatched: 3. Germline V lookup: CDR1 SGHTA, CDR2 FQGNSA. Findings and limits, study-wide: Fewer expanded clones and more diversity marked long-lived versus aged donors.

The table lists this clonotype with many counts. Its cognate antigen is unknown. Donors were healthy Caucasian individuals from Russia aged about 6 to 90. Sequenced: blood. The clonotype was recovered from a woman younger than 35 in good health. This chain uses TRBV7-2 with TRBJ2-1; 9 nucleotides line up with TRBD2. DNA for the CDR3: TGTGCCAGCAGCTTTAGCGGGGGAAGCTCCTACAATGAGCAGTTCTTC. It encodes CASSFSGGSSYNEQFF.